These 10 T cell receptor beta chains share one sample of origin, sequenced in a study of T cell responses to AZD1222 COVID-19 vaccine. Assay: immunoSEQ multiplex PCR; the TCRdb copy retains only in-frame clones and omits some. The repertoire holds about 150,000 clones, with just over 90% as singletons. The sequencing here drew on peripheral blood, taken 28 days after the second AZD1222 dose. Source of these receptors: an adult who received the AZD1222 COVID-19 vaccine.

This clone came up once. The chain recombines TRBV2 with TRBJ1-4; D may be TRBD1 (6 bases). The germline V and J ends were trimmed by 6 bases and 5 bases, with 10 bases remaining between them. The CDR3 totals 13 residues. The germline gives CDR1 SNHLY, CDR2 FYNNEI. The CDR3, as DNA: TGTGCCAGCAGGCGGACAGTCAATGAAAAACTGTTTTTT. Its protein product is CASRRTVNEKLFF.

The V and J genes are TRBV4-2 and TRBJ2-4, with 7 bases that match TRBD1. The CDR3 sequence is 15 residues long. V trimming: 0 bases; J trimming: 4 bases; junction bases outside the gene matches: 3. Germline V gene sequence: CDR1 LGHNA, CDR2 YNFKEQ. The CDR3: CASSQEGDRKNIQYF. The CDR3 bases are TGTGCCAGCAGCCAAGAGGGGGACAGAAAAAACATTCAGTACTTC.

This chain uses TRBV4-2 with TRBJ2-1; 8 bases align to TRBD2. Germline values: CDR1 LGHNA, CDR2 YNFKEQ. The CDR3 length is 18 residues. Unmatched junction bases numbered 12, after V lost 0 bases and J lost 5 bases. DNA of the CDR3: TGTGCCAGCAGCCAAGATTCGGCTAGCGGGTCTCACCACAATGAGCAGTTCTTC. This translates into CASSQDSASGSHHNEQFF.

The V call is TRBV4-2, the J call TRBJ2-7; 10 bases line up with TRBD2. V shed 3 bases and J 4 bases; nucleotides not matched to a gene: 6. Germline V CDR1 and CDR2: LGHNA, YNFKEQ. The CDR3 sequence is 15 residues long. CDR3 in DNA: TGTGCCAGCAGCCACATAGCGGGGGGTAAATACGAGCAGTACTTC. Translating it yields CASSHIAGGKYEQYF.

CDR3 amino acids: CASSRGLNPVTDTQYF. CDR3 bases: TGTGCCAGCAGCCGAGGACTAAACCCAGTCACAGATACGCAGTATTTT. The chain links TRBV11-3 to TRBJ2-3, with D tentatively TRBD2 (6 bases). The CDR3 spans 16 residues. Germline assignment: CDR1 SGHNT and CDR2 YENEEA. Trimming took off 5 bases at V and 2 bases at J, with 17 bases between the two ends.

V and J are TRBV27 and TRBJ2-2; D gene unclear. V lost 2 bases and J lost 2, with 6 bases in between. CDR1 is MNHEY, CDR2 SMNVEV, per germline (reference sequence). This CDR3 contains 14 residues. The DNA of the CDR3 is TGTGCCAGCAGTTTACGGCCTAACACCGGGGAGCTGTTTTTT. It translates to CASSLRPNTGELFF.

The chain couples TRBV25-1 to TRBJ2-2, with TRBD1 matching 7 bases. The CDR3 has 14 residues. V trimming: 5 bases; J trimming: 6 bases; junction bases outside the gene matches: 6. Per germline, CDR1 MGHDK and CDR2 SYGVNS. The CDR3 region is CASSRDRAAGELFF. The CDR3 coding sequence is TGTGCCAGCAGTCGCGACAGGGCGGCCGGGGAGCTGTTTTTT.

This chain joins TRBV27 and TRBJ1-3; 9 bases map to TRBD1. V was clipped by 5 bases and J by 0 bases; unmatched bases: 5. Germline CDR1 MNHEY, CDR2 SMNVEV (reference sequence). The CDR3 consists of 16 residues. CDR3 loop: CASSPDRGRSGNTIYF. CDR3 nucleotides: TGTGCCAGCAGTCCGGACAGGGGACGCTCTGGAAACACCATATATTTT.

The sample holds one count of this clone. This chain links TRBV29-1 with TRBJ2-3; TRBD2 is a possible D gene (6 bases). The V gene lost 6 bases and the J gene lost 0 bases, with 10 bases spanning the gap. Germline CDR1 is SQVTM and CDR2 is ANQGSEA. This CDR3 has 13 amino acids. The CDR3: CSVAGQSTDTQYF. The CDR3 coding sequence is TGCAGCGTAGCGGGTCAAAGCACAGATACGCAGTATTTT.

This clone was observed a few times. This chain links TRBV19 with TRBJ1-1; no definite D call. The CDR3 is made up of 14 amino acids. V was clipped by 5 bases and J by 2 bases, with 12 bases between them. Germline assignment: CDR1 LNHDA and CDR2 SQIVND (reference sequence). In DNA form, the CDR3 reads TGTGCCAGTAGTGACGGTCAGAGAAACACTGAAGCTTTCTTT. This sequence encodes CASSDGQRNTEAFF.